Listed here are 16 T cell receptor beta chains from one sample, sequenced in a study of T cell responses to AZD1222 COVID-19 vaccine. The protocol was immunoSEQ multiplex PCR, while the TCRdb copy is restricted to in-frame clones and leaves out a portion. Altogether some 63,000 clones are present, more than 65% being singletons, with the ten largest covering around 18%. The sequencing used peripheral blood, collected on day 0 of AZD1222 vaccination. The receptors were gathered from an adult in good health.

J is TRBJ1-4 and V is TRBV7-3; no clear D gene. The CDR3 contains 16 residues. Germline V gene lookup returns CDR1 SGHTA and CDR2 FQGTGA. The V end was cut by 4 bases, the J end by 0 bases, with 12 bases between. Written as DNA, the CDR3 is TGTGCCAGCAGCTCTCTCGGACGGGCAACTAATGAAAAACTGTTTTTT. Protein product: CASSSLGRATNEKLFF.

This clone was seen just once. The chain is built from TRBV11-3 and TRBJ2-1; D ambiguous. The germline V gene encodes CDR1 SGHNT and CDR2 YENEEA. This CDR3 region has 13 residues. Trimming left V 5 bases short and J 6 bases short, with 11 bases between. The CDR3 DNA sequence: TGTGCCAGCAGCCCCCGGCTGATCAATGAGCAGTTCTTC. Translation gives CASSPRLINEQFF.

CDR3 region: CASSVLAAGPGELFF. CDR3 bases: TGTGCCAGCAGCGTACTAGCGGCGGGGCCCGGGGAGCTGTTTTTT. This chain connects TRBV4-2 to TRBJ2-2; TRBD2 matches at 8 bases. The CDR3 spans 15 residues. CDR1 is LGHNA, CDR2 YNFKEQ, per germline. V trimming: 5 bases; J trimming: 6 bases; junction bases outside the gene matches: 8.

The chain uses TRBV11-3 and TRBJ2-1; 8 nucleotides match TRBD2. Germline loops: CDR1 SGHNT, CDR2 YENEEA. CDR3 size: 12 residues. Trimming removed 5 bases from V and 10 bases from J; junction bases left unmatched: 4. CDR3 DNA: TGTGCCAGCAGCCCCTGGACTAGCGAGCAGTTCTTC. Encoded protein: CASSPWTSEQFF.

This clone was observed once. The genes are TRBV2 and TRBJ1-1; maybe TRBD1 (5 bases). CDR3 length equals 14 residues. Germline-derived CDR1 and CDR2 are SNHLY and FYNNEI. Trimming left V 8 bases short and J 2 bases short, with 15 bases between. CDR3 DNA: TGTGCCAGCGGACCCCAGACAGTTAACACTGAAGCTTTCTTT. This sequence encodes CASGPQTVNTEAFF.

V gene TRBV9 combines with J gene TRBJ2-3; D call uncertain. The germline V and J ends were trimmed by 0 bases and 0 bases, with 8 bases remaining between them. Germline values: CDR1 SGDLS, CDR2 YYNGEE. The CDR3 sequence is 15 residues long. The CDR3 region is CASSVEYYSTDTQYF. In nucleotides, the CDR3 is TGTGCCAGCAGCGTAGAATACTACAGCACAGATACGCAGTATTTT.

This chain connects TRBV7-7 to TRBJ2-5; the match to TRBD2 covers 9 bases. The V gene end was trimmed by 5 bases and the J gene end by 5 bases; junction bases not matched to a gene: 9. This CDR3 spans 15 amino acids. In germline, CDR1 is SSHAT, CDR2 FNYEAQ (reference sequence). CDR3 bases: TGTGCCAGCAGCGTTAGCTACAGCGGGAGGGAGACCCAGTACTTC. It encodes CASSVSYSGRETQYF.

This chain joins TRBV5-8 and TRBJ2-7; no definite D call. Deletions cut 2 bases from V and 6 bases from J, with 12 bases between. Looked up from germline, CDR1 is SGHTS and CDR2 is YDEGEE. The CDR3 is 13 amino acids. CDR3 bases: TGTGCCAGCAGCTTTTTTGGGATGGGCGAGCAGTACTTC. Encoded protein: CASSFFGMGEQYF. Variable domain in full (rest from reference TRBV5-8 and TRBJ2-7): EAGVTQSPTHLIKTRGQQATLRCSPISGHTSVYWYQQALGLGLQFLLWYDEGEERNRGNFPPRFSGRQFPNYSSELNVNALELEDSALYLCASSFFGMGEQYFGPGTRLTVT.

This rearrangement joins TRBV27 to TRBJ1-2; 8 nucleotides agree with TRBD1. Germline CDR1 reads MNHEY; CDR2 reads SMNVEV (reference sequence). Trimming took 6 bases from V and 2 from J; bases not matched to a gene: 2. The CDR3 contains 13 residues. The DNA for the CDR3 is TGTGCCAGCAGCCGGACAGGGAACTATGGCTACACCTTC. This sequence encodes CASSRTGNYGYTF.

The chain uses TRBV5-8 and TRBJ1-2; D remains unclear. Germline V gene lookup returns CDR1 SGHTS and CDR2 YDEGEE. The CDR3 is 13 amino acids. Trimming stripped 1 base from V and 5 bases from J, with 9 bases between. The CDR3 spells CASSLRRGYGYTF. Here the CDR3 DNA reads TGTGCCAGCAGCTTGCGACGAGGGTATGGCTACACCTTC. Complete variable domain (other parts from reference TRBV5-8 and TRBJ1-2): EAGVTQSPTHLIKTRGQQATLRCSPISGHTSVYWYQQALGLGLQFLLWYDEGEERNRGNFPPRFSGRQFPNYSSELNVNALELEDSALYLCASSLRRGYGYTFGSGTRLTVV.

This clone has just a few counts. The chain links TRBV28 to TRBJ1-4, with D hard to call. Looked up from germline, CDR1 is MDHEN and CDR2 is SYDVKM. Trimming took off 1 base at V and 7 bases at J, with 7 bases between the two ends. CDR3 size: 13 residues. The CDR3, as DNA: TGTGCCAGCAGTTTATCCGCGGGTGAAAAACTGTTTTTT. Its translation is CASSLSAGEKLFF.

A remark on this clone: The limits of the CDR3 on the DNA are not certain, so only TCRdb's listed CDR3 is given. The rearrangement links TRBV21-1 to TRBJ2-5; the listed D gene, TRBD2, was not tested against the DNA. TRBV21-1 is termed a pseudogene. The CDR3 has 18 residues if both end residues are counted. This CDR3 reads CASSKGWGAGASRETQYF.

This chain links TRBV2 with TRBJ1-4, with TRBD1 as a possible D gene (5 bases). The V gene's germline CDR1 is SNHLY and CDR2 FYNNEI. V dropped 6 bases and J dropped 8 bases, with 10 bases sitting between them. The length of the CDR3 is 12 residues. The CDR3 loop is CASRRDWEKLFF. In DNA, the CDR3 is TGTGCCAGCAGGCGGGACTGGGAAAAACTGTTTTTT.

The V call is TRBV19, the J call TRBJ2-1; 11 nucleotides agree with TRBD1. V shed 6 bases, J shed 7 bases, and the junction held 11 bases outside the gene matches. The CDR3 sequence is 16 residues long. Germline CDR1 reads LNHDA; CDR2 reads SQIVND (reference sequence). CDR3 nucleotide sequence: TGTGCCAGTAGCGGAACCGGGACAGGGGGAAGTAATGAGCAGTTCTTC. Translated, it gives CASSGTGTGGSNEQFF. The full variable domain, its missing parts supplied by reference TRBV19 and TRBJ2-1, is DGGITQSPKYLFRKEGQNVTLSCEQNLNHDAMYWYRQDPGQGLRLIYYSQIVNDFQKGDIAEGYSVSREKKESFPLTVTSAQKNPTAFYLCASSGTGTGGSNEQFFGPGTRLTVL.

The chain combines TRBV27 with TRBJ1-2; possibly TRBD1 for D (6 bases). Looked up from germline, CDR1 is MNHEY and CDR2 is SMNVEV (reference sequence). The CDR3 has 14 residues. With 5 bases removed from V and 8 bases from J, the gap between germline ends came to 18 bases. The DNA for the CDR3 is TGTGCCAGCAGTCCTATGGATACAGGGTCGGGCTACACCTTC. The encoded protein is CASSPMDTGSGYTF.

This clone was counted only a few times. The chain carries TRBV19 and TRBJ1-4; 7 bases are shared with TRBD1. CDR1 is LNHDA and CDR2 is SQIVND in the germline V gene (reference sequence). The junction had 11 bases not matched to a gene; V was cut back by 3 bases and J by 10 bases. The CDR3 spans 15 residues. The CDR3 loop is CASSIDAGGGRKLFF. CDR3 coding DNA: TGTGCCAGTAGTATCGATGCGGGAGGGGGCAGAAAACTGTTTTTT.